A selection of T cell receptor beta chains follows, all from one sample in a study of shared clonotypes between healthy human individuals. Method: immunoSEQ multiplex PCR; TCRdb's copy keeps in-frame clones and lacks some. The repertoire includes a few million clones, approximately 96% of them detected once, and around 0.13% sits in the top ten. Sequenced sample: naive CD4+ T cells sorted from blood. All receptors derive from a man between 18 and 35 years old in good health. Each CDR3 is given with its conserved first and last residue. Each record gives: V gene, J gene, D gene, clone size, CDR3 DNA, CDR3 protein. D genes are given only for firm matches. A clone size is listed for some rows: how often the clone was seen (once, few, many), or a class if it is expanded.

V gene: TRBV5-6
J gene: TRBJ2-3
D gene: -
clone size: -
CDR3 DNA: TGTGCCAGCAGCATCCGCGCGGGGGCCGGAGATACGCAGTATTTT
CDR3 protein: CASSIRAGAGDTQYF

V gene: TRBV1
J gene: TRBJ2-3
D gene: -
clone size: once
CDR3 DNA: TGCACCAGCAGCCACGGCGGGGGAACAGATACGCAGTATTTT
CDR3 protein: CTSSHGGGTDTQYF

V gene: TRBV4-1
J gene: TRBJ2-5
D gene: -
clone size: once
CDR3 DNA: TGCGCCAGCAGCCAACCTTTCGGAGAGACCCAGTACTTC
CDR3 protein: CASSQPFGETQYF

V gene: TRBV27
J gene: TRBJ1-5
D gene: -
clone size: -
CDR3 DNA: TGTGCCAGCAGTTTAGGGGCAGGGTGGCAGCCCCAGCATTTT
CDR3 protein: CASSLGAGWQPQHF

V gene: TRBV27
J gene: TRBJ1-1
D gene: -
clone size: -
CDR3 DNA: TGTGCCAGCAGTCCCGGCCTCAACACTGAAGCTTTCTTT
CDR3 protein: CASSPGLNTEAFF

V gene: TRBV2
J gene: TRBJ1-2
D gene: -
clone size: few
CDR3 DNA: TGTGCCAGCAGGGGCTTCAACTATGGCTACACCTTC
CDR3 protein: CASRGFNYGYTF

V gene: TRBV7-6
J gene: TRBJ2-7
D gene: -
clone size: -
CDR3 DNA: TGTGCCAGCAGCCGAGCCGGGGACGAGCAGTACTTC
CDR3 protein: CASSRAGDEQYF

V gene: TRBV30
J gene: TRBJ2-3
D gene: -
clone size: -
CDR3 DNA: TGTGCCTGGAGTGCCCAAGTTGAGGATACGCAGTATTTT
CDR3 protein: CAWSAQVEDTQYF

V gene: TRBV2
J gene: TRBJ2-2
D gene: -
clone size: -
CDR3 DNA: TGTGCCAGCAGACTCGACGGGACCGGGGAGCTGTTTTTT
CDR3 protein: CASRLDGTGELFF

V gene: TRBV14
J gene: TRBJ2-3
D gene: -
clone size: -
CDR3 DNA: TGTGCCAGCAGCCAAGTAGGGACAGGGATAGCGGGAATGGTAGCAGATACGCAGTATTTT
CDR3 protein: CASSQVGTGIAGMVADTQYF

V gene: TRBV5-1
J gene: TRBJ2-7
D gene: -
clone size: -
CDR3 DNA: TGCGCCAGCAGGGGGACATCACTACCTTACGAGCAGTACTTC
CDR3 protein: CASRGTSLPYEQYF

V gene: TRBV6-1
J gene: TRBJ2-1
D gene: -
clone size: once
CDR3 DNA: TGTGCCAGCAGTGGATTGGCGGGGTTCCCCTACAATGAGCAGTTCTTC
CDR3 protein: CASSGLAGFPYNEQFF

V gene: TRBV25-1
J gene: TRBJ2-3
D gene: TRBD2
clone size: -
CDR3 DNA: TGTGCCAGCAGTGAATATCTACTAGCGGGGGGCACAGATACGCAGTATTTT
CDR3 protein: CASSEYLLAGGTDTQYF

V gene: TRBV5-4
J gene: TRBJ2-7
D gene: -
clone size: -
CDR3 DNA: TGTGCCAGCAGCCGCGGACTGGTGTACGAGCAGTACTTC
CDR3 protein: CASSRGLVYEQYF